A single sample is the source of the 32 T cell receptor beta chains below, sequenced in a study of shared clonotypes between healthy human individuals. Here immunoSEQ multiplex PCR was the method, and the copy in TCRdb shows in-frame clones only, minus some. Altogether around 2.1 million clones are present, nearly 97% being singletons, with the ten largest covering roughly 0.13%. Sequencing was performed on naive CD4+ T cells sorted from blood. Indicated subset: CD45RA+ positively selected. The origin of the receptors is a man aged 18 to 29 in good health.

The chain joins TRBV7-2 to TRBJ1-1; D gene uncertain. CDR1 and CDR2 from the germline V gene are SGHTA and FQGNSA. Trimming took 5 bases from V and 11 from J, leaving 15 bases between them. The CDR3 is 12 residues long. Here the CDR3 DNA reads TGTGCCAGCAGCGATCCGGGGTTGGGGGCTTTCTTT. Its protein is CASSDPGLGAFF. The full variable domain, rest sourced from reference TRBV7-2 and TRBJ1-1, is GAGVSQSPSNKVTEKGKDVELRCDPISGHTALYWYRQSLGQGLEFLIYFQGNSAPDKSGLPSDRFSAERTGGSVSTLTIQRTQQEDSAVYLCASSDPGLGAFFGQGTRLTVV.

This clone appeared once. The chain uses TRBV29-1 and TRBJ1-2, with 11 bases fitting TRBD1. This CDR3 region has 15 residues. Germline V lookup: CDR1 SQVTM, CDR2 ANQGSEA. After removal of 3 bases from V and 4 bases from J, the junction contained 7 bases not matched to a gene. CDR3 sequence reads: CSVDWTGGPIYGYTF. CDR3 nucleotide sequence: TGCAGCGTTGACTGGACAGGGGGCCCTATCTATGGCTACACCTTC. Combining the CDR3 with reference TRBV29-1 and TRBJ1-2 gives the whole variable domain SAVISQKPSRDICQRGTSLTIQCQVDSQVTMMFWYRQQPGQSLTLIATANQGSEATYESGFVIDKFPISRPNLTFSTLTVSNMSPEDSSIYLCSVDWTGGPIYGYTFGSGTRLTVV.

This clone appeared a single time. The chain employs TRBV13 and TRBJ1-2, with a weak D call TRBD1 (6 bases). Trimming removed 4 bases at V and 4 bases at J, with 13 bases between. CDR1 PRHDT and CDR2 FYEKMQ come from the germline V gene (reference sequence). The CDR3 sequence is 14 residues long. The CDR3 DNA follows: TGTGCCAGCAGCTACAGGGCCAACCTCTATGGCTACACCTTC. It yields the protein CASSYRANLYGYTF.

The chain carries TRBV9 and TRBJ1-4; D is uncertain. V dropped 4 bases and J dropped 0 bases, with 10 bases sitting between them. CDR1 is SGDLS, CDR2 YYNGEE, per germline. The CDR3 contains 15 residues. The CDR3 DNA reads TGTGCCAGCAGCACTGGGATCTCAACTAATGAAAAACTGTTTTTT. It translates to CASSTGISTNEKLFF.

V usage is TRBV11-2 and J usage is TRBJ2-5; possible D gene TRBD1, 6 bases. The germline V gene encodes CDR1 SGHAT and CDR2 FQNNGV. This CDR3 contains 15 residues. The ends were cut back, 3 bases at V and 2 bases at J, with 13 bases in the middle. The CDR3 spells CASSLVRTVQETQYF. In nucleotides, the CDR3 is TGTGCCAGCAGCTTGGTTCGGACAGTTCAAGAGACCCAGTACTTC.

The genes are TRBV10-3 and TRBJ1-1; 9 bases are a match to TRBD1. The CDR3 sequence is 14 residues long. Germline CDR1 reads ENHRY; CDR2 reads SYGVKD. Losses at the gene ends were 5 bases for V and 2 bases for J; bases not matched to a gene: 3. CDR3 in amino acids: CAISPDRGNTEAFF. The CDR3 nucleotides are TGTGCCATCAGTCCGGACAGGGGTAACACTGAAGCTTTCTTT.

This sequence joins TRBV9 and TRBJ1-2, with 10 bases identical to TRBD1. The V gene's germline CDR1 is SGDLS and CDR2 YYNGEE. V lost 5 bases, J lost 0 bases, and 4 bases stayed unmatched. The CDR3 is 15 residues long. The CDR3 coding sequence is TGTGCCAGCAGGGCCGGGACAGGGGCTAACTATGGCTACACCTTC. Its protein is CASRAGTGANYGYTF.

In regard to this clone: The sample contains more than one DNA sequence encoding this CDR3. The chain is built from TRBV5-1 and TRBJ1-4; D not resolved. Germline assignment: CDR1 SGHRS and CDR2 YFSETQ. Trimming stripped 0 bases from V and 7 bases from J, with 7 bases between. This CDR3 comprises 13 residues. The CDR3 protein is CASSLGGAEKLFF. In DNA form, the CDR3 reads TGCGCCAGCAGCTTGGGTGGCGCTGAAAAACTGTTTTTT.

The rearrangement links TRBV6-4 to TRBJ1-6, with TRBD1 matching over 7 bases. In germline, CDR1 is MRHNA, CDR2 SNTAGT. The length of the CDR3 is 13 residues. Unmatched junction bases numbered 7, after V lost 8 bases and J lost 9 bases. The CDR3 here is CASGQDRTSPLHF. DNA of the CDR3: TGTGCCAGCGGACAGGACAGGACTTCACCCCTCCACTTT.

The J gene is TRBJ1-6, the V gene TRBV10-3; D not certain. V lost 3 bases and J lost 6, with 6 bases in between. The CDR3 extends over 13 amino acids. Germline V lookup: CDR1 ENHRY, CDR2 SYGVKD. The CDR3 bases are TGTGCCATCAGTGATGGTCCTAATTCACCCCTCCACTTT. Protein sequence: CAISDGPNSPLHF.

The CDR3 reads CASSLGTGANVLTF. In DNA form, the CDR3 reads TGTGCCAGCAGCCTTGGGACAGGGGCCAACGTCCTGACTTTC. V gene TRBV16 combines with J gene TRBJ2-6; the D gene is possibly TRBD1 (6 bases). Per germline, CDR1 KGHSY and CDR2 FQNENV. The CDR3 runs 14 residues. V was shortened by 4 bases and J by 4 bases, with 8 bases between the two germline ends.

The chain recombines TRBV29-1 with TRBJ2-1; 8 bases map to TRBD1. Per the germline V gene, CDR1 is SQVTM and CDR2 is ANQGSEA. V dropped 6 bases and J dropped 9; count of bases not matched to a gene: 7. There are 12 residues in the CDR3. The CDR3 DNA sequence: TGCAGCGTGGCCCAGGGGGCGGCTGAGCAGTTCTTC. Translating it yields CSVAQGAAEQFF.

Remarks on this clone: Germline and junction disagree at one end, which may indicate a read error. Distinct nucleotide sequences in the sample also encode this CDR3. The V call is TRBV7-7, the J call TRBJ2-5; D is unclear. Germline V gives CDR1 SSHAT, CDR2 FNYEAQ (reference sequence). CDR3 length equals 13 residues. The CDR3, as DNA: TGTGCTAGCAGCTTCGGCAGCCAAGAGACCCAGTACTTC. Translation: CASSFGSQETQYF. Full variable domain (missing parts from reference TRBV7-7 and TRBJ2-5): GAGVSQSPRYKVTKRGQDVTLRCDPISSHATLYWYQQALGQGPEFLTYFNYEAQPDKSGLPSDRFSAERPEGSISTLTIQRTEQRDSAMYRCASSFGSQETQYFGPGTRLLVL.

In nucleotides, the CDR3 is TGCGCCAGCCAGACAGGATTCATGAACACTGAAGCTTTCTTT. This gives the protein CASQTGFMNTEAFF. This chain joins TRBV5-1 and TRBJ1-1; D is possibly TRBD1 (6 bases). The length of the CDR3 is 14 residues. The V and J ends lost 7 bases and 0 bases respectively, with 13 bases between them. Germline CDR1 SGHRS, CDR2 YFSETQ.

This chain links TRBV19 with TRBJ2-7; D possibly matches TRBD1 or TRBD2 (5 bases each). The CDR3 runs to 15 residues. Looked up from germline, CDR1 is LNHDA and CDR2 is SQIVND (reference sequence). Trimming took off 5 bases at V and 2 bases at J, with 16 bases between the two ends. The CDR3 sequence is CASSATATNPYEQYF. In nucleotides, the CDR3 is TGTGCCAGTAGTGCGACAGCGACTAACCCCTACGAGCAGTACTTC.

Comment on this clone: Other nucleotide sequences from this sample produce the same CDR3. The gene calls are TRBV9 and TRBJ2-7, with D possibly TRBD2 on 5 matching bases. The CDR3 runs to 14 residues. Trimming took off 0 bases at V and 0 bases at J, with 7 bases between the two ends. Germline values: CDR1 SGDLS, CDR2 YYNGEE. CDR3 amino acids: CASSVGGLSYEQYF. The CDR3 coding sequence is TGTGCCAGCAGCGTAGGCGGGCTCTCCTACGAGCAGTACTTC.

The rearrangement uses TRBV10-1 and TRBJ2-5; 12 bases match TRBD1. The CDR3 length is 15 residues. V gave up 5 bases and J gave up 5 bases; unmatched junction bases: 6. CDR1 and CDR2 from the germline V gene are WNHNN and SYGVQD (reference sequence). The CDR3 loop reads CASSTGTGGWETQYF. In DNA form, the CDR3 reads TGCGCCAGCAGTACAGGGACAGGGGGCTGGGAGACCCAGTACTTC.

This chain uses TRBV7-8 with TRBJ1-2; a weak D match, TRBD1 (6 bases). Germline V gives CDR1 SGHVS, CDR2 FQNEAQ. V was shortened by 5 bases and J by 8 bases, with 12 bases between the two germline ends. The CDR3 length is 12 residues. CDR3 sequence (DNA): TGTGCCAGCAGCCCTGCTGGGGGCGGCTACACCTTC. Its protein product is CASSPAGGGYTF.

The chain is built from TRBV7-9 and TRBJ2-3; D is uncertain. The ends were cut back, 5 bases at V and 1 base at J, with 16 bases in the middle. Germline-derived CDR1 and CDR2 are SEHNR and FQNEAQ (reference sequence). This CDR3 comprises 16 residues. The CDR3 reads CASSHPWGSGTDTQYF. Written as DNA, the CDR3 is TGTGCCAGCAGCCACCCCTGGGGTAGTGGCACAGATACGCAGTATTTT.

This chain joins TRBV7-9 and TRBJ2-7; tentatively, D is TRBD1 (6 bases). This CDR3 is built from 13 residues. Germline CDR1 and CDR2: SEHNR and FQNEAQ (reference sequence). Between the trimmed V and J ends, which lost 5 bases and 6 bases, there was a span of 14 bases. CDR3: CASSEDSPGEQYF. DNA of the CDR3: TGTGCCAGCAGCGAGGACAGCCCGGGCGAGCAGTACTTC. Full variable domain (missing parts from reference TRBV7-9 and TRBJ2-7): DTGVSQNPRHKITKRGQNVTFRCDPISEHNRLYWYRQTLGQGPEFLTYFQNEAQLEKSRLLSDRFSAERPKGSFSTLEIQRTEQGDSAMYLCASSEDSPGEQYFGPGTRLTVT.

The V and J genes are TRBV5-4 and TRBJ1-2, with TRBD1 matching over 9 bases. CDR1 and CDR2 (germline): SGHNT, YYREEE (reference sequence). The junction had 9 bases not matched to a gene; V was cut back by 4 bases and J by 5 bases. The CDR3 covers 15 residues. The CDR3 loop is CASSPGGQGPYGYTF. CDR3 nucleotide sequence: TGTGCCAGCAGCCCCGGAGGACAGGGGCCTTATGGCTACACCTTC.

This clone was recorded once. The gene calls are TRBV19 and TRBJ2-1; D may be TRBD2 (5 bases). CDR3 length: 11 amino acids. V was pared by 5 bases and J by 12 bases, with 11 bases between. Germline V gives CDR1 LNHDA, CDR2 SQIVND (reference sequence). The CDR3 is CASSSGGGQFF. CDR3 DNA: TGTGCCAGTAGTTCAGGAGGCGGGCAGTTCTTC.

The chain is built from TRBV9 and TRBJ2-1; possibly TRBD2 for D (5 bases). The CDR3 runs 15 residues. Germline lookup yields CDR1 SGDLS and CDR2 YYNGEE. Trimming removed 0 bases at V and 2 bases at J, with 9 bases between. The CDR3 sequence: CASSVGTPTYNEQFF. The CDR3 DNA is TGTGCCAGCAGCGTAGGGACTCCGACCTACAATGAGCAGTTCTTC. Variable domain in full (rest from reference TRBV9 and TRBJ2-1): DSGVTQTPKHLITATGQRVTLRCSPRSGDLSVYWYQQSLDQGLQFLIQYYNGEERAKGNILERFSAQQFPDLHSELNLSSLELGDSALYFCASSVGTPTYNEQFFGPGTRLTVL.

The chain combines TRBV7-6 with TRBJ1-2; TRBD1 aligns across 7 bases. This CDR3 region has 14 residues. V lost 2 bases and J lost 7; bases outside the gene matches: 7. CDR1 is SGHVS, CDR2 FNYEAQ, per germline. The CDR3 is CASSLSQGEGGYTF. The CDR3, as DNA: TGTGCCAGCAGCTTAAGTCAGGGGGAGGGTGGCTACACCTTC.

The chain combines TRBV5-8 with TRBJ2-6; D gene ambiguous. CDR3 length: 16 amino acids. V gave up 0 bases and J gave up 4 bases, with 11 bases separating them. In germline, CDR1 is SGHTS, CDR2 YDEGEE. Here the CDR3 DNA reads TGTGCCAGCAGCTTGGTTTATATCGCCGGGGCCAACGTCCTGACTTTC. This codes for CASSLVYIAGANVLTF.

This chain connects TRBV28 to TRBJ2-5; TRBD2 matches at 12 bases. Germline CDR1 is MDHEN and CDR2 is SYDVKM. The CDR3 has 15 amino acids. V dropped 6 bases and J dropped 2; count of bases not matched to a gene: 4. CDR3 coding DNA: TGTGCCAGCAGCCGACTAGCGGGGGAGCAAGAGACCCAGTACTTC. Translation gives CASSRLAGEQETQYF. Drawing the rest from reference TRBV28 and TRBJ2-5, the complete variable domain is DVKVTQSSRYLVKRTGEKVFLECVQDMDHENMFWYRQDPGLGLRLIYFSYDVKMKEKGDIPEGYSVSREKKERFSLILESASTNQTSMYLCASSRLAGEQETQYFGPGTRLLVL.

The CDR3 sequence is CASSLVFVTPGINSPLHF. In DNA, the CDR3 is TGTGCCAGCAGCTTAGTTTTCGTTACCCCTGGGATTAATTCACCCCTCCACTTT. V is TRBV7-9 and J is TRBJ1-6; D gene uncertain. The ends were cut back, 1 base at V and 6 bases at J, with 19 bases in the middle. From germline, CDR1 is SEHNR and CDR2 FQNEAQ (reference sequence). The CDR3 loop spans 18 amino acids.

The rearrangement uses TRBV18 and TRBJ2-3, with D perhaps matching TRBD2 (6 bases). The CDR3 has 16 amino acids. CDR1 and CDR2 (germline): KGHSH, LQKENI. V lost 1 base and J lost 1, with 12 bases in between. Written as DNA, the CDR3 is TGTGCCAGCTCACCACTCCCTCCGGGGGGCACAGATACGCAGTATTTT. Its protein is CASSPLPPGGTDTQYF.

This CDR3 reads CASSWGQEGYEQYF. CDR3 nucleotide sequence: TGCGCCAGCAGCTGGGGACAGGAAGGGTACGAGCAGTACTTC. This sequence joins TRBV10-1 and TRBJ2-7; 8 bases match TRBD1. Trimming at V came to 6 bases and at J to 4 bases, leaving 8 bases not matched to a gene. CDR3 length equals 14 residues. Germline values: CDR1 WNHNN, CDR2 SYGVQD (reference sequence).

DNA of the CDR3: TGTGCCAGCAGTGAAGCGCTTATGGACAGCGACGAGCAGTACTTC. This encodes CASSEALMDSDEQYF. The V and J genes are TRBV2 and TRBJ2-7; tentatively, D is TRBD1 (6 bases). The V gene's germline CDR1 is SNHLY and CDR2 FYNNEI. V was pared by 0 bases and J by 5 bases, with 14 bases between. This CDR3 has 15 residues.

The V gene is TRBV7-6, the J gene TRBJ1-3; D remains ambiguous. This CDR3 has 16 residues. Germline V CDR1 and CDR2: SGHVS, FNYEAQ. The V end lost 5 bases, the J end lost 1 base, and 15 bases lay between the germline ends. CDR3 protein: CASSQSLGISGNTIYF. DNA for the CDR3: TGTGCCAGCAGCCAGAGTCTGGGAATTTCTGGAAACACCATATATTTT.

The chain carries TRBV19 and TRBJ1-1; 8 bases are shared with TRBD1. After removal of 6 bases from V and 3 bases from J, the junction contained 6 bases not matched to a gene. Germline V lookup: CDR1 LNHDA, CDR2 SQIVND (reference sequence). The CDR3 loop spans 14 amino acids. Here the CDR3 reads CASSIRGQDTEAFF. In nucleotides, the CDR3 is TGTGCCAGTAGCATCAGGGGGCAGGACACTGAAGCTTTCTTT.